This T cell receptor beta chain originates from a study of blood T cell repertoires in COVID-19. Study background: T cells, B-cell-depleted T cells, or PBMCs provided the cDNA or gDNA that served as material.

Between the trimmed V and J ends, which lost 10 bases and 1 base, there was a span of 20 bases. CDR3 length: 16 residues. Germline V gives CDR1 SGHTA, CDR2 FQGNSA. The protocol was immunoSEQ multiplex PCR, while the TCRdb copy is restricted to in-frame clones and leaves out a portion. The sample consists of hundreds of thousands of clones, about 68% of them appearing once. Sequencing was carried out using peripheral blood. The chain uses TRBV7-2 and TRBJ2-1; D uncertain. The source of this sequence is a woman aged 80 or over with acute or convalescent COVID-19. The CDR3 region has the DNA TGTGCCACCTCAGAACTCATGCGGAATTCCTACAATGAGCAGTTCTTC. It is translated as CATSELMRNSYNEQFF.